This is a list of T cell receptor beta chains from one sample in a study of cytomegalovirus exposure and HLA in healthy donors. Data came from immunoSEQ multiplex PCR; TCRdb stores just in-frame clones and leaves some out. The sample shows 180,000 or so clones, over 75% of them seen only once. Sequencing was performed on PBMCs. These receptors originate from a boy younger than 10 in good health and CMV-seronegative. Both conserved end residues are trimmed from each CDR3.

TRBV14	TRBJ2-5	ASSREDRVHRETQY
TRBV19	TRBJ1-1	ASSIRRQGFEAF
TRBV7-2	TRBJ2-1	ASSLGPPGSDEQF
TRBV7-2	TRBJ2-5	ASSQGGSQETQY
TRBV6-5	TRBJ1-2	ASSEGQGNGYT
TRBV18	TRBJ2-5	ASSSQRTEETQY
TRBV5-6	TRBJ1-4	ASSLLSGFNEKLF
TRBV10-3	TRBJ1-5	AISEFVGEGGNQPQH
TRBV9	TRBJ2-3	ASSGTGTASTDTQY
TRBV7-2	TRBJ1-1	ASSSSGGHTEAF
TRBV6-1	TRBJ1-6	ASRRGVWNSPLH
TRBV11-2	TRBJ2-1	ASSPPGTRGHEQF
TRBV7-9	TRBJ2-1	ASTPKTAWNEQF
TRBV15	TRBJ2-5	ATSREGSGAQETQY
TRBV18	TRBJ1-5	ASSPDGGNQPQH
TRBV2	TRBJ1-2	ASREQGAAYGYT
TRBV5-1	TRBJ2-1	ASSPRGLTYNEQF
TRBV18	TRBJ1-4	ASSWRGTGDEKLF
TRBV6-6	TRBJ1-3	ASSPVPGQGRNTIY
TRBV27	TRBJ1-1	ASSPQGAHTEAF